Each of the 8 T cell receptor beta chains below was sequenced from the same sample in a study of T cells in Graves' hyperthyroidism and ophthalmopathy. RNA transcripts provided the source from which TCR beta CDR3 regions were amplified. The TCR CDR3 first-round RT-PCR relied on the HTBI primer set. MiXCR, applied by TCRdb to the multiplex PCR reads, yields one record per CDR3 protein. The data contain almost 600,000 distinct CDR3 sequences, about half of them singletons. Sample: peripheral blood or thyroid tissue (not recorded which). Every receptor here comes from a woman in her late teens or twenties with Graves' hyperthyroidism.

The chain has TRBV29-1 and TRBJ2-7; 11 bases agree with TRBD2. The CDR3 consists of 12 residues. V was clipped by 6 bases and J by 6 bases; unmatched bases: 4. Germline V gene sequence: CDR1 SQVTM, CDR2 ANQGSEA. The chain's CDR3 is CSVASGRPEQYF. The CDR3 DNA is TGCAGCGTAGCTAGCGGGAGGCCCGAGCAGTACTTC.

This clonotype was seen a few times. The V call is TRBV4-3, the J call TRBJ2-5; D perhaps matches TRBD2 (6 bases). Germline lookup yields CDR1 LGHNA and CDR2 YSLEER. V dropped 0 bases and J dropped 5 bases, with 19 bases sitting between them. This CDR3 comprises 17 residues. CDR3 bases: TGCGCCAGCAGCCAAGAAAGGGTTGGAGGGCCGGGGGAGACCCAGTACTTC. As protein: CASSQERVGGPGETQYF.

The chain recombines TRBV29-1 with TRBJ2-6, with 8 bases matching TRBD1. Unmatched junction bases numbered 6, after V lost 8 bases and J lost 3 bases. This CDR3 spans 14 amino acids. The germline V gene has CDR1 SQVTM and CDR2 ANQGSEA. CDR3 sequence reads: CSIPTGDGANVLTF. CDR3 DNA sequence: TGCAGCATCCCGACAGGGGATGGGGCCAACGTCCTGACTTTC.

The CDR3 DNA follows: TGTGCCAGCCAGGGTGGGAATGAGCAGTTCTTC. It codes for CASQGGNEQFF. This chain joins TRBV2 and TRBJ2-1; possibly TRBD1 for D (5 bases). V was shortened by 8 bases and J by 7 bases, with 9 bases between the two germline ends. From germline, CDR1 is SNHLY and CDR2 FYNNEI. This CDR3 has 11 residues.

The V and J genes are TRBV29-1 and TRBJ2-5; 8 bases align to TRBD1. The CDR3 runs to 15 residues. Germline CDR1 reads SQVTM; CDR2 reads ANQGSEA. J lost 5 bases, V lost 6 bases, and 14 bases had no gene match. The DNA for the CDR3 is TGCAGCGTCATACAGGGGGATGTGGCGGGGGAGACCCAGTACTTC. It encodes CSVIQGDVAGETQYF.

This clonotype was seen ten or more times. CDR3 protein: CSAGLGGNQPQHF. CDR3 nucleotides: TGCAGTGCTGGACTGGGGGGAAATCAGCCCCAGCATTTT. This rearrangement joins TRBV20-1 to TRBJ1-5; the D gene is possibly TRBD1 (5 bases). There are 13 residues in the CDR3. Per germline, CDR1 DFQATT and CDR2 SNEGSKA (reference sequence). The V and J ends lost 5 bases and 4 bases respectively, with 12 bases between them.

Comment on this clonotype: One end of the junction fails to match germline, which may point to a read error. V usage is TRBV15 and J usage is TRBJ2-7, with TRBD2 as a possible D gene (6 bases). The CDR3 extends over 15 amino acids. Per the germline V gene, CDR1 is LNHNV and CDR2 is YYDKDF (reference sequence). Written as DNA, the CDR3 is TGCGCCACCAGCAGCTTATTGGGCGGGATGTACGAGCAGTACTTC. Its protein product is CATSSLLGGMYEQYF.

In regard to this clonotype: Just one base apart from a much larger clone, this may be a read error. This likely comes from a read error, as the CDR3 has no conserved phenylalanine or tryptophan at its end. This sequence joins TRBV5-1 and TRBJ2-7; 7 nucleotides align to TRBD2. The V gene's germline CDR1 is SGHRS and CDR2 YFSETQ. The CDR3 has 14 amino acids. Trimming removed 4 bases from V and 9 bases from J; junction bases left unmatched: 13. CDR3 nucleotide sequence: TGCGCCAGCAGCGTGGTGGGGGGGGGATTGGGGCAGTACTAC. This gives the protein CASSVVGGGLGQYY.